A selection of T cell receptor beta chains follows, all from one sample in a study of T-cell memory formation after mild COVID-19. One entry per CDR3 protein results from TCRdb running MiXCR on the 5' RACE reads. The sample holds roughly 600,000 distinct CDR3 sequences, roughly 18% seen once. The sample consisted of PBMCs or a T cell subset sorted from them (not recorded which). Every receptor here comes from an adult woman who had mild COVID-19 (a few samples of this study predate the infection). Cell type and time point are not known. Each CDR3 is given with its conserved first and last residue. D genes are given only for firm matches. Some rows have no size entry. The others give once, few or many, or a class for an expanded clone.

TRBV3-1	NA	TRBJ1-1	NA	TGTGCCAGCAGCCAAGAGGAGAGGCAGGGACCTTTCTTT	CASSQEERQGPFF
TRBV7-6	many	TRBJ1-5	NA	TGTGCCAGCAGCTTAGCAGGCCAGGCCAGTCAGCCCCAGCATTTT	CASSLAGQASQPQHF
TRBV7-9	NA	TRBJ1-6	NA	TGTGCCAGCAGCTTAGCGACGACGCTCTCCCCGGGGTTGGGTTCACCCCTCCACTTT	CASSLATTLSPGLGSPLHF
TRBV4-3	few	TRBJ2-7	NA	TGCGCCAGCAGCCCTCAGGCTGGCCTAGAAGGGTACGAGCAGTACTTC	CASSPQAGLEGYEQYF
TRBV20-1	NA	TRBJ2-7	TRBD2	TGCAGTGCTAGAAACTCCGGGACTAGCGAGCAGTACTTC	CSARNSGTSEQYF
TRBV5-1	NA	TRBJ2-5	NA	TGCGCCAGCAGCTTGGAGGGAAAGACCCAGTACTTC	CASSLEGKTQYF
TRBV30	NA	TRBJ2-5	NA	TGTGCCTGGGGCCGGACAGTGCAAGAGACCCAGTACTTC	CAWGRTVQETQYF
TRBV7-9	NA	TRBJ1-1	TRBD1	TGTGCCAGCAGCATTCTTGGGACAGGGGACACTGAAGCTTTCTTT	CASSILGTGDTEAFF
TRBV7-8	few	TRBJ2-5	NA	TGTGCCAGCAGCTTAGTAGATAGCGGACCTCTGCAAGAGACCCAGTACTTC	CASSLVDSGPLQETQYF
TRBV12-3/TRBV12-4	NA	TRBJ2-1	NA	TGTGCCAGCAGTTTTAGGGGCGGGGGCCCCTACAATGAGCAGTTCTTC	CASSFRGGGPYNEQFF
TRBV7-6	NA	TRBJ2-1	TRBD2	TGTGCCAGCAGCGCTAGGCGGGGGGAATCCTACAATGAGCAGTTCTTC	CASSARRGESYNEQFF
TRBV27	few	TRBJ1-1	NA	TGTGCCAGCAGTTTGGGGCAATCCACTGAAGCTTTCTTT	CASSLGQSTEAFF
TRBV29-1	NA	TRBJ2-7	TRBD2	TGCAGCGTTGAAATGTCCGCGGGAGGCCCCTACGAGCAGTACTTC	CSVEMSAGGPYEQYF
TRBV3-1	few	TRBJ1-1	NA	TGTGCCAGCAGCCAAGATGTAAGGGTTACTGAAGCTTTCTTT	CASSQDVRVTEAFF
TRBV20-1	NA	TRBJ2-3	NA	TGCAGTGCTAGGGGGGGGCTTGCAGATACGCAGTATTTT	CSARGGLADTQYF
TRBV4-3	NA	TRBJ2-3	NA	TGCGCCAGCAGCCCCAGCGTTCTAGAGAGGACAGATACGCAGTATTTT	CASSPSVLERTDTQYF
TRBV19	NA	TRBJ1-2	TRBD1	TGTGCCAGTAGCCCCGGGACAGAAGTGAGTGACTATGGCTACACCTTC	CASSPGTEVSDYGYTF
TRBV4-1	NA	TRBJ1-1	NA	TGCGCCAGCAGCCAGGGGGCCGGACGAACGATCACTGAAGCTTTCTTT	CASSQGAGRTITEAFF
TRBV12-3/TRBV12-4	NA	TRBJ2-2	NA	TGTGCCAGCAGTTTTTATACACATACGAACACCGGGGAGCTGTTTTTT	CASSFYTHTNTGELFF
TRBV4-1	few	TRBJ2-3	NA	TGCGCCAGCAGCCTGACAGGATTCAGCACAGATACGCAGTATTTT	CASSLTGFSTDTQYF
TRBV4-2	many	TRBJ1-6	NA	TGTGCCAGCAGCCAAGATCCGGGGGCTGGGTCACCCCTCCACTTT	CASSQDPGAGSPLHF
TRBV7-6	NA	TRBJ2-7	NA	TGTGCCAGCAGCTCTGCGGAAGCCTACGAGCAGTACTTC	CASSSAEAYEQYF
TRBV6-6	NA	TRBJ1-1	NA	TGTGCCAGCAGTTTGGGAGATCCCAGCACTGAAGCTTTCTTT	CASSLGDPSTEAFF
TRBV20-1	few	TRBJ2-1	NA	TGCAGTGCTAGAGATGGTCCGACAGATGAGCAGTTCTTC	CSARDGPTDEQFF
TRBV6-2/TRBV6-3	NA	TRBJ2-4	TRBD2	TGTGCCAGCCGATATAGCGGGAGTTACATTCAGTACTTC	CASRYSGSYIQYF
TRBV7-8	NA	TRBJ2-1	TRBD2	TGTGCCAGCAGCTTAGCCCTAGCGGGGGTACCCCCTTACAATGAGCAGTTCTTC	CASSLALAGVPPYNEQFF
TRBV2	NA	TRBJ1-3	NA	TGTGCCAGCAGTGAAGGTGTCTCTGGAAACACCATATATTTT	CASSEGVSGNTIYF
TRBV12-3/TRBV12-4	NA	TRBJ2-1	TRBD1	TGTGCCAGCAGCCCCTCCGGGACAGGGTTTGAGCAGTTCTTC	CASSPSGTGFEQFF
TRBV6-1	few	TRBJ2-7	TRBD1	TGTGCCAGCAGTGAACGACAGGGCCCTACCTACGAGCAGTACTTC	CASSERQGPTYEQYF
TRBV19	NA	TRBJ1-5	TRBD1	TGTGCCAGTAGTTTCCCCGGGACAGGGGATTATAGCAATCAGCCCCAGCATTTT	CASSFPGTGDYSNQPQHF
TRBV6-6	NA	TRBJ2-1	TRBD2	TGTGCCAGCAGTACCGCTAGCGGGTCTTTCAATGAGCAGTTCTTC	CASSTASGSFNEQFF
TRBV6-5	NA	TRBJ2-7	TRBD1	TGTGCCAGCAGTTACTCCGATTCCGGGACAGGGGGCCACGAGCAGTACTTC	CASSYSDSGTGGHEQYF
TRBV18	NA	TRBJ2-1	TRBD2	TGTGCCAGCTCACCCCTGGGACTAGCGGCCTACAATGAGCAGTTCTTC	CASSPLGLAAYNEQFF
TRBV19	NA	TRBJ1-6	TRBD1	TGTGCCAGTCATCCGGACAGGAGGGTTAATTCACCCCTCCACTTT	CASHPDRRVNSPLHF
TRBV6-5	few	TRBJ1-5	NA	TGTGCCAGCAGTTACTCGGGGAGGGGGGACGGTCAGCCCCAGCATTTT	CASSYSGRGDGQPQHF
TRBV5-1	NA	TRBJ1-2	NA	TGCGCCAGCAGCTCGGTGGAGGGGAATGGCTACACCTTC	CASSSVEGNGYTF
TRBV24-1	NA	TRBJ2-3	NA	TGTGCCACCAGTGAAGCCTCCAGGGGATCGGACACAGATACGCAGTATTTT	CATSEASRGSDTDTQYF
TRBV7-2	few	TRBJ2-7	NA	TGTGCCAGCAGCTTATACGACGAGCAGTACTTC	CASSLYDEQYF
TRBV4-3	few	TRBJ2-7	NA	TGCGCCAGCAGCCAAAACAGGTTCTACGAGCAGTACTTC	CASSQNRFYEQYF
TRBV7-3	NA	TRBJ2-1	NA	TGTGCCAGCAGTTCGGGGGTCTACAATGAGCAGTTCTTC	CASSSGVYNEQFF
TRBV6-5	few	TRBJ2-7	TRBD1	TGTGCCAGCAGAAGGGGGACAGGGAGTTCGGTATACGAGCAGTACTTC	CASRRGTGSSVYEQYF
TRBV19	few	TRBJ2-3	NA	TGTGCCAGTAGTATTCTAAGGAGGCCTAGCACAGATACGCAGTATTTT	CASSILRRPSTDTQYF
TRBV3-1	NA	TRBJ2-3	TRBD2	TGTGCCAGCAGCCCAACTAGCGGGGAAACAGATACGCAGTATTTT	CASSPTSGETDTQYF
TRBV5-1	few	TRBJ1-2	NA	TGCGCCAGCAGCTTGGGGCAGTCGGCTGTCTATGGCTACACCTTC	CASSLGQSAVYGYTF
TRBV29-1	few	TRBJ2-1	TRBD2	TGCAGCGCTGAAGGACTAGCGGCTTACAATGAGCAGTTCTTC	CSAEGLAAYNEQFF
TRBV6-5	NA	TRBJ2-1	TRBD1	TGTGCCAGCAGTGGTGGCGGGCAGGGGGCTTTGGTGTCCTACAATGAGCAGTTCTTC	CASSGGGQGALVSYNEQFF
TRBV24-1	NA	TRBJ2-1	NA	TGTGCCACCGGGGGCGGAGGGGCCTCCTACAATGAGCAGTTCTTC	CATGGGGASYNEQFF
TRBV5-1	NA	TRBJ2-6	NA	TGCGCCAGCAGCTTTCAGGACCCCTCACACTCTGGGGCCAACGTCCTGACTTTC	CASSFQDPSHSGANVLTF
TRBV11-2	NA	TRBJ2-3	TRBD2	TGTGCCAGCAGCCAACTTATAGCGGGGGGGAGCACAGATACGCAGTATTTT	CASSQLIAGGSTDTQYF
TRBV19	NA	TRBJ2-3	NA	TGTGCCAGTAGTATAGAGGGGGGAGTCACGCAGTATTTT	CASSIEGGVTQYF
TRBV12-3/TRBV12-4	NA	TRBJ1-2	NA	TGTGCCAGCAACGGAGGGGGGGCGGCTAGTTATGGCTACACCTTC	CASNGGGAASYGYTF